The rows below give T cell receptor beta chains drawn from one sample of a study of T-cell memory formation after mild COVID-19. TCRdb itself ran the 5' RACE reads through MiXCR, one entry per CDR3 protein. The sample lists approximately 500,000 distinct CDR3 sequences, 20% to 25% occurring once. The sample comprised PBMCs or a T cell subset sorted from them (not recorded which). All receptors come from an adult woman who had mild COVID-19 (a few samples of this study predate the infection). Cell type and time point are not known. The CDR3 runs from the conserved cysteine through the conserved F or W. Each record gives: V gene, D gene, clone size, J gene, CDR3 protein, CDR3 DNA. D genes are given only for firm matches. Clone size is shown for a subset of rows, as once, few, many or a class of expanded clone.

v_call: TRBV7-2; d_call: NA; clone_size: few; j_call: TRBJ2-1; cdr3_aa: CASSPWASNEQFF; cdr3_nt: TGTGCCAGCAGCCCGTGGGCCTCCAATGAGCAGTTCTTC
v_call: TRBV11-2; d_call: TRBD1; clone_size: few; j_call: TRBJ2-1; cdr3_aa: CASSLGMGQDYNEQFF; cdr3_nt: TGTGCCAGCAGCTTAGGGATGGGACAGGACTACAATGAGCAGTTCTTC
v_call: TRBV7-8; d_call: TRBD1; clone_size: NA; j_call: TRBJ2-6; cdr3_aa: CASSLERPPQDRDQISGANVLTF; cdr3_nt: TGTGCCAGCAGCTTAGAACGCCCTCCCCAGGACAGGGACCAAATCTCTGGGGCCAACGTCCTGACTTTC
v_call: TRBV2; d_call: TRBD1; clone_size: NA; j_call: TRBJ1-1; cdr3_aa: CASRDSTGGSKNTEAFF; cdr3_nt: TGTGCCAGCAGGGACTCAACAGGGGGCTCTAAGAACACTGAAGCTTTCTTT
v_call: TRBV30; d_call: NA; clone_size: NA; j_call: TRBJ2-5; cdr3_aa: CAWSAGSGETQYF; cdr3_nt: TGTGCCTGGAGCGCTGGATCCGGAGAGACCCAGTACTTC
v_call: TRBV4-1; d_call: NA; clone_size: NA; j_call: TRBJ2-7; cdr3_aa: CASSQEPQGSEQYF; cdr3_nt: TGCGCCAGCAGCCAAGAGCCCCAGGGGAGCGAGCAGTACTTC
v_call: TRBV4-3; d_call: TRBD1; clone_size: few; j_call: TRBJ2-7; cdr3_aa: CASSQEVNLPGQGYEQYF; cdr3_nt: TGCGCCAGCAGCCAAGAAGTAAATCTACCGGGACAGGGGTACGAGCAGTACTTC
v_call: TRBV7-9; d_call: NA; clone_size: few; j_call: TRBJ2-1; cdr3_aa: CASSSPGVSYNEQFF; cdr3_nt: TGTGCCAGCAGCTCTCCCGGGGTATCCTACAATGAGCAGTTCTTC
v_call: TRBV5-1; d_call: NA; clone_size: NA; j_call: TRBJ1-1; cdr3_aa: CASSFLGKNTEAFF; cdr3_nt: TGCGCCAGCAGCTTTCTGGGAAAGAACACTGAAGCTTTCTTT
v_call: TRBV7-2; d_call: TRBD1; clone_size: NA; j_call: TRBJ1-1; cdr3_aa: CASSLRQGTEAFF; cdr3_nt: TGTGCCAGCAGCTTAAGACAGGGTACTGAAGCTTTCTTT
v_call: TRBV27; d_call: NA; clone_size: NA; j_call: TRBJ2-1; cdr3_aa: CASSTNRQASSYNEQFF; cdr3_nt: TGTGCCAGCAGTACCAACCGACAGGCGTCGTCCTACAATGAGCAGTTCTTC
v_call: TRBV20-1; d_call: TRBD2; clone_size: few; j_call: TRBJ2-1; cdr3_aa: CSVRTSGRNNEQFF; cdr3_nt: TGCAGTGTTAGGACTAGCGGGAGGAACAATGAGCAGTTCTTC
v_call: TRBV7-6; d_call: TRBD1; clone_size: few; j_call: TRBJ2-7; cdr3_aa: CASSLGDSGYEQYF; cdr3_nt: TGTGCCAGCAGCTTAGGGGACAGTGGTTACGAGCAGTACTTC
v_call: TRBV9; d_call: TRBD1; clone_size: NA; j_call: TRBJ2-1; cdr3_aa: CASSAPGQGYNEQFF; cdr3_nt: TGTGCCAGCAGCGCGCCGGGACAGGGTTACAATGAGCAGTTCTTC
v_call: TRBV20-1; d_call: NA; clone_size: NA; j_call: TRBJ1-1; cdr3_aa: CSARRDTEAFF; cdr3_nt: TGCAGTGCTAGACGCGACACTGAAGCTTTCTTT
v_call: TRBV19; d_call: NA; clone_size: few; j_call: TRBJ2-7; cdr3_aa: CASSIRGGTGIYEQYF; cdr3_nt: TGTGCCAGTAGTATCCGGGGGGGGACAGGGATATACGAGCAGTACTTC
v_call: TRBV12-3/TRBV12-4; d_call: NA; clone_size: few; j_call: TRBJ2-1; cdr3_aa: CASSFRGGSYNEQFF; cdr3_nt: TGTGCCAGCAGTTTTAGGGGGGGCTCCTACAATGAGCAGTTCTTC
v_call: TRBV7-2; d_call: TRBD2; clone_size: NA; j_call: TRBJ2-7; cdr3_aa: CASSPGTSGVAYEQYF; cdr3_nt: TGTGCCAGCAGCCCCGGGACTAGCGGGGTTGCCTACGAGCAGTACTTC
v_call: TRBV4-1; d_call: TRBD1; clone_size: few; j_call: TRBJ1-1; cdr3_aa: CASSQVGQKNTEAFF; cdr3_nt: TGCGCCAGCAGCCAAGTGGGACAGAAGAACACTGAAGCTTTCTTT
v_call: TRBV29-1; d_call: NA; clone_size: few; j_call: TRBJ1-2; cdr3_aa: CSVETLTTGFHYGYTF; cdr3_nt: TGCAGCGTTGAAACCCTGACGACAGGTTTTCACTATGGCTACACCTTC
v_call: TRBV27; d_call: NA; clone_size: NA; j_call: TRBJ2-7; cdr3_aa: CASSLGLDGVYEQYF; cdr3_nt: TGTGCCAGCAGTTTAGGGCTAGATGGTGTCTACGAGCAGTACTTC
v_call: TRBV11-3; d_call: TRBD2; clone_size: few; j_call: TRBJ2-7; cdr3_aa: CASSAKRGVHEQYF; cdr3_nt: TGTGCCAGCAGCGCAAAGCGGGGGGTCCACGAGCAGTACTTC
v_call: TRBV9; d_call: NA; clone_size: NA; j_call: TRBJ2-2; cdr3_aa: CASSVGVLGGTGELFF; cdr3_nt: TGTGCCAGCAGCGTAGGGGTTTTGGGGGGCACCGGGGAGCTGTTTTTT
v_call: TRBV30; d_call: NA; clone_size: NA; j_call: TRBJ1-2; cdr3_aa: CAWTSPGVDYGYTF; cdr3_nt: TGTGCCTGGACCAGCCCAGGGGTGGACTATGGCTACACCTTC
v_call: TRBV6-5; d_call: NA; clone_size: NA; j_call: TRBJ2-5; cdr3_aa: CASSPTGRRLGETQYF; cdr3_nt: TGTGCCAGCAGCCCAACCGGGCGGCGCCTGGGGGAGACCCAGTACTTC
v_call: TRBV20-1; d_call: NA; clone_size: NA; j_call: TRBJ1-4; cdr3_aa: CSARADSRYATNEKLFF; cdr3_nt: TGCAGTGCTAGAGCAGACAGTCGTTATGCAACTAATGAAAAACTGTTTTTT
v_call: TRBV24-1; d_call: TRBD1; clone_size: few; j_call: TRBJ2-1; cdr3_aa: CATSVLDRVGQFF; cdr3_nt: TGTGCCACCAGTGTCCTCGACAGGGTCGGGCAGTTCTTC
v_call: TRBV15; d_call: NA; clone_size: many; j_call: TRBJ2-7; cdr3_aa: CATSRGRDRYEQYF; cdr3_nt: TGTGCCACCAGCAGAGGTAGAGACAGGTACGAGCAGTACTTC
v_call: TRBV20-1; d_call: NA; clone_size: few; j_call: TRBJ2-3; cdr3_aa: CSAQSSGDTQYF; cdr3_nt: TGCAGTGCCCAGAGCAGCGGAGATACGCAGTATTTT
v_call: TRBV7-2; d_call: TRBD2; clone_size: NA; j_call: TRBJ2-3; cdr3_aa: CASSRLAGVSDTQYF; cdr3_nt: TGTGCCAGCAGCCGACTAGCGGGAGTCTCAGATACGCAGTATTTT
v_call: TRBV7-9; d_call: NA; clone_size: few; j_call: TRBJ2-7; cdr3_aa: CASSFPGKSPSYEQYF; cdr3_nt: TGTGCCAGCAGCTTCCCGGGGAAGAGCCCCTCCTACGAGCAGTACTTC
v_call: TRBV19; d_call: TRBD1; clone_size: NA; j_call: TRBJ1-2; cdr3_aa: CASSAWLRDTGVNGYTF; cdr3_nt: TGTGCCAGTAGTGCTTGGCTTCGGGACACAGGGGTCAATGGCTACACCTTC
v_call: TRBV4-1; d_call: TRBD2; clone_size: NA; j_call: TRBJ2-3; cdr3_aa: CASSQAPPGLGLADTQYF; cdr3_nt: TGCGCCAGCAGCCAAGCCCCGCCCGGACTAGGATTGGCAGATACGCAGTATTTT